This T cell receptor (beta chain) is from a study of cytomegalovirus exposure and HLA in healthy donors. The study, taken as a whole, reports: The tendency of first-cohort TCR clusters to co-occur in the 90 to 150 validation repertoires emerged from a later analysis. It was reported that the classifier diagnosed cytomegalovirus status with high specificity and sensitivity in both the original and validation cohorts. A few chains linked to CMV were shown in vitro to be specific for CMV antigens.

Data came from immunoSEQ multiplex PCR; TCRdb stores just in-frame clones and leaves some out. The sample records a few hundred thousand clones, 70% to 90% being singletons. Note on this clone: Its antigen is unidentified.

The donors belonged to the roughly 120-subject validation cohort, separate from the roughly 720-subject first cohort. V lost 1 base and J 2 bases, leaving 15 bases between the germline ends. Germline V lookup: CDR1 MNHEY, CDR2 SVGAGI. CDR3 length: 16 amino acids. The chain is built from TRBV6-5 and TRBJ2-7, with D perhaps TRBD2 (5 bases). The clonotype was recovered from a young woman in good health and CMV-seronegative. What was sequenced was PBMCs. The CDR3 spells CASSYFDGGSAYEQYF. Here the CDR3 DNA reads TGTGCCAGCAGTTACTTCGATGGAGGTTCCGCCTACGAGCAGTACTTC.